This T cell receptor beta chain was identified during a study of OX40 agonist ivuxolimab in advanced cancers. Study as a whole: An agonistic human IgG2 monoclonal antibody against OX40 (CD134) was given. Every 2 weeks, ivuxolimab was infused into the patients intravenously at between 0.01 and 10 mg/kg.

The CDR3 sequence is 17 residues long. The study's findings and limits: Both blood CD4+ and CD8+ T cells showed clonal growth by week 6 at 0.1 to 3.0 mg/kg. The study found among the lowest clonal expansion in partial responders at 0.1-3.0 mg/kg.

This clone came up a few times. Its antigen is as yet unknown. Here immunoSEQ multiplex PCR was the method, and the copy in TCRdb shows in-frame clones only, minus some. The data contain about 77,000 clones, approximately 85% of them seen just once; the ten biggest clones take up around 0.6%. The rearrangement joins TRBV7-5 to TRBJ2-1; no check of the table's D call, TRBD2, against the DNA was made. TRBV7-5 constitutes a pseudogene. The source of this sequence is an adult with an advanced solid tumor such as melanoma, head and neck, liver or kidney cancer. The input for sequencing was CD4+ or CD8+ T cells sorted from blood, taken in a trial of the OX40 agonist ivuxolimab. The CDR3 nucleotides are TGTGCCAGAAGCTTTCGTCTCTACCCAGAAGAGGACAATGAGCAGTTCTTC. Amino acid sequence: CARSFRLYPEEDNEQFF.